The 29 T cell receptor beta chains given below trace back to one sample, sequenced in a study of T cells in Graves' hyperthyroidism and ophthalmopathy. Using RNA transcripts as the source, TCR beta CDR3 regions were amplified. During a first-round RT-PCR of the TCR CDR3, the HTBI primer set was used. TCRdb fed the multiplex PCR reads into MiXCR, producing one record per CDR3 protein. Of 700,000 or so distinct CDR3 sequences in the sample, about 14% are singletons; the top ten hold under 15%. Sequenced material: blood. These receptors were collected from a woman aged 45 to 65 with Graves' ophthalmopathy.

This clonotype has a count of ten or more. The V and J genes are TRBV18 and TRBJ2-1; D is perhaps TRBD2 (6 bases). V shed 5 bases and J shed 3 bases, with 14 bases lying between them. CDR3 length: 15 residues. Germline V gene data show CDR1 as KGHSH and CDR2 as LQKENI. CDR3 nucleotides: TGTGCCAGCTCATCCCGGGACTTTGTCTACAATGAGCAGTTCTTC. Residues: CASSSRDFVYNEQFF.

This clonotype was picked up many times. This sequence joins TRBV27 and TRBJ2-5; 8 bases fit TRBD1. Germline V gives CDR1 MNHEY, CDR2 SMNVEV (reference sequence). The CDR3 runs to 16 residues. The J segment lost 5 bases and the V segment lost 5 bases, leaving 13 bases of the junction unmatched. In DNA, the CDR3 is TGTGCCAGCAGTCCAGCTTCCGGACAGGGAATGGAGACCCAGTACTTC. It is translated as CASSPASGQGMETQYF.

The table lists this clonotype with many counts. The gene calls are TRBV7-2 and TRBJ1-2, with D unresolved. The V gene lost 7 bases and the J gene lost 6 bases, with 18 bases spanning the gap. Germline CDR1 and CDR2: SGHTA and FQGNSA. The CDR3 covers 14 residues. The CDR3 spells CASTPSGVPHGYTF. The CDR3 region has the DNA TGTGCCAGCACTCCCAGTGGGGTCCCTCATGGCTACACCTTC.

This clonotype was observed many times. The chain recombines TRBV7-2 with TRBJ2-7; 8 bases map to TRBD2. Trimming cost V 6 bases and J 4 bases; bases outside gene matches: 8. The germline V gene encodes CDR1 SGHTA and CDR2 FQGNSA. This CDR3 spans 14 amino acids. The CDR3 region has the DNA TGTGCCAGCAGACTGACGGGAGGGACATACGAGCAGTACTTC. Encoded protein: CASRLTGGTYEQYF.

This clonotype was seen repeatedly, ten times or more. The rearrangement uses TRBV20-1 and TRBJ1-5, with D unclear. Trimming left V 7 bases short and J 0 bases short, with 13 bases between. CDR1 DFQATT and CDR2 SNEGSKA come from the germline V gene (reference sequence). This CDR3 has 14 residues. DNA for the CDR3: TGCAGTGTCCGACCGGCAGTTAGCAATCAGCCCCAGCATTTT. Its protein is CSVRPAVSNQPQHF.

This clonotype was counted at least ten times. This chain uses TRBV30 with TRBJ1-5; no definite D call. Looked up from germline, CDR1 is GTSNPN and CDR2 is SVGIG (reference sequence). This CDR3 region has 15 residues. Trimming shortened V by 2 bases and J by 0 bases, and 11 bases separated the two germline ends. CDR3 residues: CAWSFGEYSNQPQHF. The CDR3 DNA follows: TGTGCCTGGAGTTTTGGGGAGTATAGCAATCAGCCCCAGCATTTT.

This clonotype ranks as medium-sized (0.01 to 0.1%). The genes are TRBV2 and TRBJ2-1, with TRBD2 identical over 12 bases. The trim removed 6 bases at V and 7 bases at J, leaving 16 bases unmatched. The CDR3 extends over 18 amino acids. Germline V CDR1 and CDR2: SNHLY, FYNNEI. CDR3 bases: TGTGCCAGCAGCAGGCGACTAGCGGGAGTCAAATCGCGGAATGAGCAGTTCTTC. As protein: CASSRRLAGVKSRNEQFF.

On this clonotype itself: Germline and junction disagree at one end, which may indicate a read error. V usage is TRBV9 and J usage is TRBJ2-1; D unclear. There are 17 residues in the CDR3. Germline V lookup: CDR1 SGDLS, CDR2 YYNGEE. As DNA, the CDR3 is TGTGCCAGCAGCCCCCGGATTTCTACCTACTCCTACAATGAGCAGCTCTTC. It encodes CASSPRISTYSYNEQLF.

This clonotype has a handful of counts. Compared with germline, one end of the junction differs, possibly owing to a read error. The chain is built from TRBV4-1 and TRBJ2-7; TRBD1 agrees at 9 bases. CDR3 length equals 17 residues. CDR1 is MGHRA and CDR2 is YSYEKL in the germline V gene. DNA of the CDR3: TGCGCCAGCAGCCAAGTAAGGGGGACAGGGAAGTCCTACAAGCAGTACTTC. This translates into CASSQVRGTGKSYKQYF.

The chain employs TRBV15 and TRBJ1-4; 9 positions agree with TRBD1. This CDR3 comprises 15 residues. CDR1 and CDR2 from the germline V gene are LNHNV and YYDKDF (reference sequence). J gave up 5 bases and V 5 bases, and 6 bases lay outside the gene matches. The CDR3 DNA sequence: TGTGCCACCAGCCCCTGGACAGGGGCGAATGAAAAACTGTTTTTT. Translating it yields CATSPWTGANEKLFF.

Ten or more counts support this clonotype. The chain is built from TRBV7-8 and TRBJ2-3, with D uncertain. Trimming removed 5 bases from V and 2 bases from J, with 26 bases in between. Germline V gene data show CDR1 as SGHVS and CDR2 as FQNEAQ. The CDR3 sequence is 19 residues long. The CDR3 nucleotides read TGTGCCAGCAGCCGACCAACAACAGCCGGGCCAAAGAACACAGATACGCAGTATTTT. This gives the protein CASSRPTTAGPKNTDTQYF.

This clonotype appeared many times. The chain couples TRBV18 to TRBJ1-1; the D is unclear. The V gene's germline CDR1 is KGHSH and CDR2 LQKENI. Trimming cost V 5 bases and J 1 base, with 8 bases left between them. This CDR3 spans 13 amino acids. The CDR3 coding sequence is TGTGCCAGCTCATTTCAAGAGAACACTGAAGCTTTCTTT. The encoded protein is CASSFQENTEAFF.

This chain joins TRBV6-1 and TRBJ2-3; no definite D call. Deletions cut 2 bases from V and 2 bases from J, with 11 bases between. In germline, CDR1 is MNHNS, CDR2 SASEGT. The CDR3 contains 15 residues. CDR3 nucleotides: TGTGCCAGCAGTGAAATCGTAGTATTCACAGATACGCAGTATTTT. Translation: CASSEIVVFTDTQYF.

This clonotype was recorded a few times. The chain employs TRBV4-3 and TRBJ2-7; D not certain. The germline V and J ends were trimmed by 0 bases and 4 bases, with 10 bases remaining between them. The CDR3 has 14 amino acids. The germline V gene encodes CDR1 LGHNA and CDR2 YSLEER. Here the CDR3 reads CASSQEPPPYEQYF. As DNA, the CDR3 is TGCGCCAGCAGCCAAGAACCCCCCCCATACGAGCAGTACTTC.

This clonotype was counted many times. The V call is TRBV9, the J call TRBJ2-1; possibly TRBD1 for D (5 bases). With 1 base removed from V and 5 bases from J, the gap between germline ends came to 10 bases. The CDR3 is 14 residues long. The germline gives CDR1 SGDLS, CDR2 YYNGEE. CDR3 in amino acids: CASSVYAGNNEQFF. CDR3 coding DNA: TGTGCCAGCAGCGTATATGCAGGGAACAATGAGCAGTTCTTC.

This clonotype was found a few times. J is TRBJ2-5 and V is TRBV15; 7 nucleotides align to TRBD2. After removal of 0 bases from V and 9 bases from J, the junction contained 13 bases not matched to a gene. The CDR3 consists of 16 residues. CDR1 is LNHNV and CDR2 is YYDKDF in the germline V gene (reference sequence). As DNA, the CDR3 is TGTGCCACCAGCAGAGATAAGGGCTCTAGCGGTTCGGCCCAGTACTTC. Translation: CATSRDKGSSGSAQYF.

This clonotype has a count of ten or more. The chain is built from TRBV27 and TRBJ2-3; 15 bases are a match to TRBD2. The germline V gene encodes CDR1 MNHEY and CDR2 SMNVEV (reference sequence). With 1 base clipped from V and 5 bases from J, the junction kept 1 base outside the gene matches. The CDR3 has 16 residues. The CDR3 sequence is CASSLWGLAGGDTQYF. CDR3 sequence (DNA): TGTGCCAGCAGTTTATGGGGACTAGCGGGAGGAGATACGCAGTATTTT.

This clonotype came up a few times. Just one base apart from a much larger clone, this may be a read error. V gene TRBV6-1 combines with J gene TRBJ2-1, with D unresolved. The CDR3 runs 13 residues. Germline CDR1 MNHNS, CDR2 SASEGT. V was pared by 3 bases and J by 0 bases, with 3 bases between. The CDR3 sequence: CASSDDSYNEQFF. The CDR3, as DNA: TGTGCCAGCAGTGACGACTCCTACAATGAGCAGTTCTTC.

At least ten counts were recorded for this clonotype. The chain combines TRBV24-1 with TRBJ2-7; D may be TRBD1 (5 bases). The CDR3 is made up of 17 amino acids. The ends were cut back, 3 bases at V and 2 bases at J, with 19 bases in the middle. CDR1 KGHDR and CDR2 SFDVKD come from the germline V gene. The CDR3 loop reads CATSDQTPRTNAYEQYF. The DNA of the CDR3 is TGTGCCACCAGTGATCAGACCCCAAGGACAAACGCCTACGAGCAGTACTTC.

This CDR3 is CASKAMGDEQFF. The CDR3 DNA sequence: TGTGCCAGCAAGGCCATGGGTGATGAGCAGTTCTTC. V usage is TRBV2 and J usage is TRBJ2-1; unclear D gene. The germline V gene has CDR1 SNHLY and CDR2 FYNNEI. There are 12 residues in the CDR3. V lost 7 bases, J lost 8 bases, and 12 bases lay in between.

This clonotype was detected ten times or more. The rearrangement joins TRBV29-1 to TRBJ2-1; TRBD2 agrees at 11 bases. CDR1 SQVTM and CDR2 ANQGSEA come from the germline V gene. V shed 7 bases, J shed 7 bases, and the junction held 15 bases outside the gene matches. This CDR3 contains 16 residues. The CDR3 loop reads CSAPAPLAGVSNEQFF. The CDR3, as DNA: TGCAGCGCCCCGGCTCCACTAGCGGGAGTCTCAAATGAGCAGTTCTTC.

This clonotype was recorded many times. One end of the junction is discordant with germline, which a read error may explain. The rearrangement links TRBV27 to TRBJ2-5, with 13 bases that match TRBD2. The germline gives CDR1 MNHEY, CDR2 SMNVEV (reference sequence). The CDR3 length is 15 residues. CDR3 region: CASSRTSGSQGTQYF. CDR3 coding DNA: TGTGCCAGCAGCCGGACTAGCGGGAGTCAAGGGACCCAGTACTTC.

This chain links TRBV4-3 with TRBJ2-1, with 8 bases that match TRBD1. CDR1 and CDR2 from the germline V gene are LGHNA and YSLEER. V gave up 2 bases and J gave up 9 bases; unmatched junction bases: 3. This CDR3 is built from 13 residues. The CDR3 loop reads CASSQTGGFEQFF. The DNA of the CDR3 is TGCGCCAGCAGCCAAACAGGGGGTTTTGAGCAGTTCTTC.

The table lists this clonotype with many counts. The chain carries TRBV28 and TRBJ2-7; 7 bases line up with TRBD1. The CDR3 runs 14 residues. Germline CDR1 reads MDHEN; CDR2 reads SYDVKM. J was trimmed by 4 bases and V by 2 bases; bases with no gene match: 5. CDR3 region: CASSLGTADYEQYF. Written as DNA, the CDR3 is TGTGCCAGCAGTTTAGGGACAGCAGATTACGAGCAGTACTTC.

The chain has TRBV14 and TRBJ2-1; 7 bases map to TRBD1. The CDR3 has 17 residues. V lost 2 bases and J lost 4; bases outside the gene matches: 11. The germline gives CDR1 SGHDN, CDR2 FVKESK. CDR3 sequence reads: CASSQWVDRDHYNEQFF. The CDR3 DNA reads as TGTGCCAGCAGCCAATGGGTAGACAGGGACCATTACAATGAGCAGTTCTTC.

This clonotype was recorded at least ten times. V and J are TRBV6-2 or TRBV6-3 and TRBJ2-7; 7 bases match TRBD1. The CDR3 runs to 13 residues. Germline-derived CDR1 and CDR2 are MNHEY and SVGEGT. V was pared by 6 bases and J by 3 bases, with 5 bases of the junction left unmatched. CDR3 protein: CASSRQGIYEQYF. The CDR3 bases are TGTGCCAGCAGCAGACAGGGTATCTACGAGCAGTACTTC.

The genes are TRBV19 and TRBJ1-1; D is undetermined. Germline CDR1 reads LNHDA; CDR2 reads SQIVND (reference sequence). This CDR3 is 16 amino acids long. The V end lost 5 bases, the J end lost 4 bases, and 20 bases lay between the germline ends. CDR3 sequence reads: CASSLPLAPKSTEAFF. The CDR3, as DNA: TGTGCCAGTAGTCTGCCGTTGGCCCCGAAGAGCACTGAAGCTTTCTTT.

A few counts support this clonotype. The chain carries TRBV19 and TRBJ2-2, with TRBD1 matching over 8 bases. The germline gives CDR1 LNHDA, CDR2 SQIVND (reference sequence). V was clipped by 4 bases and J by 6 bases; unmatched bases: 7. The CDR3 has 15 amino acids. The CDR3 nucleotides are TGTGCCAGTAGTACGGACAGGGTGACAGCCGGGGAGCTGTTTTTT. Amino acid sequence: CASSTDRVTAGELFF.

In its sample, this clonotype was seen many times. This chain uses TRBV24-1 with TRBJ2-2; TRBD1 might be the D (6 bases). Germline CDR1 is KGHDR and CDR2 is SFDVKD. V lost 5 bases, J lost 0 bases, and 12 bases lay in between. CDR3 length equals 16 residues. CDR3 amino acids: CATSASGESNTGELFF. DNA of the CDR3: TGTGCCACCAGTGCCTCAGGGGAGTCGAACACCGGGGAGCTGTTTTTT.